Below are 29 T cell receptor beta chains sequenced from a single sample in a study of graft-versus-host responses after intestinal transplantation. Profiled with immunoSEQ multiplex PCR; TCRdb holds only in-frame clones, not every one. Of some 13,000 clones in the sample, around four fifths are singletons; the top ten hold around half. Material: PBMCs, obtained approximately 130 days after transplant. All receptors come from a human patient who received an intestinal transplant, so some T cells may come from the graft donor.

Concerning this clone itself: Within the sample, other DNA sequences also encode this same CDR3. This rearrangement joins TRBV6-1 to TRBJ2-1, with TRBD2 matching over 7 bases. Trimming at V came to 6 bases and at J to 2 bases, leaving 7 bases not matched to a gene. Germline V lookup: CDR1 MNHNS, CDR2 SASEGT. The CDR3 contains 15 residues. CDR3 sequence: CASSPKRGAYNEQFF. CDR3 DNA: TGTGCCAGCAGCCCCAAGCGGGGAGCCTACAATGAGCAGTTCTTC.

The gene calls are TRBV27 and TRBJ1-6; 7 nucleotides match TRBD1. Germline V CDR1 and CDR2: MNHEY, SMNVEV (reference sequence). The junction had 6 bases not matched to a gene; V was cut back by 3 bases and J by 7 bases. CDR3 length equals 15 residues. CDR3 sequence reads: CASSLRDRDNSPLHF. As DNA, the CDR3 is TGTGCCAGCAGTTTGCGAGACAGGGACAATTCACCCCTCCACTTT.

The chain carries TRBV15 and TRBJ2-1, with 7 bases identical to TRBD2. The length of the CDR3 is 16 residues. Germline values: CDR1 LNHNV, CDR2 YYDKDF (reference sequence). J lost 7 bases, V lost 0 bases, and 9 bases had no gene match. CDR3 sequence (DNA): TGTGCCACCAGCAGAGATCTAGGCAGGGAGGGGAATGAGCAGTTCTTC. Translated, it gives CATSRDLGREGNEQFF.

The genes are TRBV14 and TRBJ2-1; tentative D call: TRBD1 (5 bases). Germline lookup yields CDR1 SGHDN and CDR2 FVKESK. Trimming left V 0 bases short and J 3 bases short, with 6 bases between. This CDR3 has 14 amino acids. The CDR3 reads CASSQDRVYNEQFF. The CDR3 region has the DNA TGTGCCAGCAGCCAAGACAGGGTCTACAATGAGCAGTTCTTC.

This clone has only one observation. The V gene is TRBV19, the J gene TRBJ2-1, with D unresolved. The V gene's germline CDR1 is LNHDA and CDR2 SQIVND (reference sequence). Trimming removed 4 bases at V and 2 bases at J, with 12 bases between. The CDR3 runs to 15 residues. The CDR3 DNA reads TGTGCCAGTAGTACCCTCTGGACCCCCTACAATGAGCAGTTCTTC. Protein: CASSTLWTPYNEQFF.

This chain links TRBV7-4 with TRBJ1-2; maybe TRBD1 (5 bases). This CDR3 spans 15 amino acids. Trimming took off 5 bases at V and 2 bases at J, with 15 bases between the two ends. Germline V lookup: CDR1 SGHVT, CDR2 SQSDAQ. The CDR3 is CASSPTVTGNYGYTF. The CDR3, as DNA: TGTGCCAGCAGCCCAACCGTCACAGGAAACTATGGCTACACCTTC. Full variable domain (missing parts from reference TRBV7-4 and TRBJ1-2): GAGVSQSPRYKVAKRGRDVALRCDSISGHVTLYWYRQTLGQGSEVLTYSQSDAQRDKSGRPSGRFSAERPERSVSTLKIQRTEQGDSAVYLCASSPTVTGNYGYTFGSGTRLTVV.

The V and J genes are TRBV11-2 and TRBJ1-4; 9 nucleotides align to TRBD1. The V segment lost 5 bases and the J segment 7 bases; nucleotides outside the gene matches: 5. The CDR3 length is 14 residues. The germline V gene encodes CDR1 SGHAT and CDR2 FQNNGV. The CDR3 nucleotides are TGTGCCAGCAGCCCAGGACAGGGGCGTGAAAAACTGTTTTTT. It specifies CASSPGQGREKLFF.

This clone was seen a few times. The CDR3 loop is CASSSSTRARSGNTIYF. The CDR3 nucleotides read TGTGCCAGCAGCTCCTCCACCAGGGCGCGCTCTGGAAACACCATATATTTT. The chain carries TRBV5-4 and TRBJ1-3, with D tentatively TRBD1 (5 bases). Germline V gives CDR1 SGHNT, CDR2 YYREEE (reference sequence). This CDR3 is 17 amino acids long. V shed 3 bases and J shed 0 bases, with 16 bases lying between them.

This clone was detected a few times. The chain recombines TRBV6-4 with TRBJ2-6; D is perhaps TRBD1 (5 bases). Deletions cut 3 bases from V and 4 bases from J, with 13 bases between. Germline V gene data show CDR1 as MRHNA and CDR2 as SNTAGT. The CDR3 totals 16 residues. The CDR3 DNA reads TGTGCCAGCAGTGAGGCGGCAGGGCAAGGGGCCAACGTCCTGACTTTC. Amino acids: CASSEAAGQGANVLTF.

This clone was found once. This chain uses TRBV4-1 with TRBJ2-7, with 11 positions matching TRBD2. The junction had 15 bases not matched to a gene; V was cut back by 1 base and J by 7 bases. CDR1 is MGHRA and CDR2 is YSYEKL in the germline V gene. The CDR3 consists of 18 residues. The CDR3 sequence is CASSQVGLAGPLMEEQYF. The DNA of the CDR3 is TGCGCCAGCAGCCAAGTTGGACTAGCGGGTCCCTTAATGGAGGAGCAGTACTTC.

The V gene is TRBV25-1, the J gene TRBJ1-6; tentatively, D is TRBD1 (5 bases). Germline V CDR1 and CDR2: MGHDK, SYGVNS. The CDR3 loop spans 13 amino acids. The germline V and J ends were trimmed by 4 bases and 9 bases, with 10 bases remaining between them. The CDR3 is CASSGRVASPLHF. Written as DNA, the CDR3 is TGTGCCAGCAGTGGCAGGGTGGCTTCACCCCTCCACTTT.

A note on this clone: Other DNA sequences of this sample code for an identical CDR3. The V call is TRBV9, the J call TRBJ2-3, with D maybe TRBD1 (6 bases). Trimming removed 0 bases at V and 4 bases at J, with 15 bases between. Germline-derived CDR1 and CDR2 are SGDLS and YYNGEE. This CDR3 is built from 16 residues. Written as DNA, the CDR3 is TGTGCCAGCAGCGTAGGACTGGGGTCAGGGGCAGATACGCAGTATTTT. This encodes CASSVGLGSGADTQYF.

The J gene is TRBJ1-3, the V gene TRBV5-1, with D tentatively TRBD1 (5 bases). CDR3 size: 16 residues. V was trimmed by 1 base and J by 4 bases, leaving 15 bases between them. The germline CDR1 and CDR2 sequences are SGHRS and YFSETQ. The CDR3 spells CASSLNPPGDGNTIYF. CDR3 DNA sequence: TGCGCCAGCAGCTTGAACCCGCCGGGGGACGGAAACACCATATATTTT.

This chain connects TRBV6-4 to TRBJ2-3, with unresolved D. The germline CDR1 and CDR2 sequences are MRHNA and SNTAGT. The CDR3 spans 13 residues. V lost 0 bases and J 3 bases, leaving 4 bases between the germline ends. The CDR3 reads CASSDSTTDTQYF. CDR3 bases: TGTGCCAGCAGTGACTCGACTACAGATACGCAGTATTTT.

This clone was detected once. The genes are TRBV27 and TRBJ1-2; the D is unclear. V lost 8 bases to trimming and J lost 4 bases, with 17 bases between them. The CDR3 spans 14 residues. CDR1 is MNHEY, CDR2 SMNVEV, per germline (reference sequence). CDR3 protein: CASGMSSTGYGYTF. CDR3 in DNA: TGTGCCAGCGGTATGTCTTCGACGGGCTATGGCTACACCTTC.

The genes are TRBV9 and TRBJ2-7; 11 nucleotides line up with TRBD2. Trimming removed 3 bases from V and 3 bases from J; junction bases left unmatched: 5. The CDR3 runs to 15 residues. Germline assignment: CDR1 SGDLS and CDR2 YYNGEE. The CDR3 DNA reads TGTGCCAGCAGCGCCCTAGCGGGAGGTATCTACGAGCAGTACTTC. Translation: CASSALAGGIYEQYF.

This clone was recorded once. The CDR3 region has the DNA TGTGCCAGCAGTTTATCGGGCAATCAGCCCCAGCATTTT. It is translated as CASSLSGNQPQHF. This rearrangement joins TRBV27 to TRBJ1-5; no firm D call. This CDR3 contains 13 residues. Germline lookup yields CDR1 MNHEY and CDR2 SMNVEV (reference sequence). V lost 0 bases to trimming and J lost 2 bases, with 2 bases between them.

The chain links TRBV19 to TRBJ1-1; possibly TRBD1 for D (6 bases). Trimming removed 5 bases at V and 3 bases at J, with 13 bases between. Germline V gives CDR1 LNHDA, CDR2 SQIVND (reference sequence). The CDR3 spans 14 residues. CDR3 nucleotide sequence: TGTGCCAGTAGTCTACAGGGTATGGACACTGAAGCTTTCTTT. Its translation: CASSLQGMDTEAFF.

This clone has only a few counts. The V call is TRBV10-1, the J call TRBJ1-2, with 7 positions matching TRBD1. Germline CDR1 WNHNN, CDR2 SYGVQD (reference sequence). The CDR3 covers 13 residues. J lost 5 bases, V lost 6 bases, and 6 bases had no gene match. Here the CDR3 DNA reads TGCGCCAGCAGCTTGGACAGGACATATGGCTACACCTTC. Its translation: CASSLDRTYGYTF.

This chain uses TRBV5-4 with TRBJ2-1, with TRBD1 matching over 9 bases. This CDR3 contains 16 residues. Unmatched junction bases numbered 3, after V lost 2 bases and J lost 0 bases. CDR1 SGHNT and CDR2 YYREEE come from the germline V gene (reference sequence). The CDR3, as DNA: TGTGCCAGCAGCTTAGACAGGGGGTCCTCCTACAATGAGCAGTTCTTC. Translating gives CASSLDRGSSYNEQFF.

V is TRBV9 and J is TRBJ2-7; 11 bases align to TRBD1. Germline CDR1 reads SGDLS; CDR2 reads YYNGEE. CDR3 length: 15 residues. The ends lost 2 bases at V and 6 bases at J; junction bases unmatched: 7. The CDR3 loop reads CASSVSGTGGAEQYF. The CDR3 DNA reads TGTGCCAGCAGCGTCTCCGGGACAGGGGGGGCCGAGCAGTACTTC.

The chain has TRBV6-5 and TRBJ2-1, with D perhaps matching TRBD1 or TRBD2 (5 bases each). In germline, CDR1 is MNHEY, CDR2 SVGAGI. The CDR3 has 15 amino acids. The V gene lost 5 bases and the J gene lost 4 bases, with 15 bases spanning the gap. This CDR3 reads CASSPGTDPYNEQFF. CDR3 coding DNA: TGTGCCAGCAGTCCCGGGACGGATCCTTACAATGAGCAGTTCTTC.

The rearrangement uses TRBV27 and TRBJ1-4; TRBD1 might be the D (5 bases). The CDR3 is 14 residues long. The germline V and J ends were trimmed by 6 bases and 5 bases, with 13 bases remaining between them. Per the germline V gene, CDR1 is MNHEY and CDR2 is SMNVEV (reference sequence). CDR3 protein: CASRGTAVNEKLFF. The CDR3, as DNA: TGTGCCAGCAGGGGGACCGCGGTCAATGAAAAACTGTTTTTT.

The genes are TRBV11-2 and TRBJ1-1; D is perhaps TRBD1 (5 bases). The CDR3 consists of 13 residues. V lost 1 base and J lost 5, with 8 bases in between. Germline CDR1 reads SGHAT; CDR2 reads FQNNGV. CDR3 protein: CASSLGGQTEAFF. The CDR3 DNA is TGTGCCAGCAGCTTAGGGGGCCAAACTGAAGCTTTCTTT.

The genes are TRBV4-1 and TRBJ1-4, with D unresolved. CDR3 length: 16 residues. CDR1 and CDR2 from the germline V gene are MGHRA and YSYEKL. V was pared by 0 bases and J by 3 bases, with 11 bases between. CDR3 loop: CASSQDWPGANEKLFF. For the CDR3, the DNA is TGCGCCAGCAGCCAAGATTGGCCGGGAGCTAATGAAAAACTGTTTTTT.

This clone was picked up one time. This CDR3 reads CASSSEPGLSSYNEQFF. The CDR3 nucleotides read TGTGCCAGCAGCTCCGAACCGGGACTCAGCTCCTACAATGAGCAGTTCTTC. The chain combines TRBV7-3 with TRBJ2-1, with D tentatively TRBD2 (6 bases). Trimming took off 4 bases at V and 0 bases at J, with 16 bases between the two ends. CDR3 length equals 17 residues. The germline gives CDR1 SGHTA, CDR2 FQGTGA.

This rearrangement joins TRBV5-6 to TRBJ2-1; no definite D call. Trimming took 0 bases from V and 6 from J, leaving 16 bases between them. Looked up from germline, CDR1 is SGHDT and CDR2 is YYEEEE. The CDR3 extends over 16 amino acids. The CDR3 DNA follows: TGTGCCAGCAGCTTGGGTGGCTTAATTAGGTCCAATGAGCAGTTCTTC. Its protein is CASSLGGLIRSNEQFF.

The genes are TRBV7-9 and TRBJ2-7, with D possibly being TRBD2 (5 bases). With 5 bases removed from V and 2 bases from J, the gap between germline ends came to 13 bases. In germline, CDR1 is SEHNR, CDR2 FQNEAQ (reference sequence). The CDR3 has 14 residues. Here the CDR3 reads CASSAGERPYEQYF. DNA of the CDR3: TGTGCCAGCAGCGCCGGGGAGAGGCCCTACGAGCAGTACTTC.

The DNA of the CDR3 is TGCAGCGTCGGCGTAGCGGGACCAGCTGAGCAGTTCTTC. It codes for CSVGVAGPAEQFF. The V and J genes are TRBV29-1 and TRBJ2-1, with TRBD2 matching over 8 bases. This CDR3 is built from 13 residues. J lost 9 bases, V lost 6 bases, and 10 bases had no gene match. Germline V gene data show CDR1 as SQVTM and CDR2 as ANQGSEA.